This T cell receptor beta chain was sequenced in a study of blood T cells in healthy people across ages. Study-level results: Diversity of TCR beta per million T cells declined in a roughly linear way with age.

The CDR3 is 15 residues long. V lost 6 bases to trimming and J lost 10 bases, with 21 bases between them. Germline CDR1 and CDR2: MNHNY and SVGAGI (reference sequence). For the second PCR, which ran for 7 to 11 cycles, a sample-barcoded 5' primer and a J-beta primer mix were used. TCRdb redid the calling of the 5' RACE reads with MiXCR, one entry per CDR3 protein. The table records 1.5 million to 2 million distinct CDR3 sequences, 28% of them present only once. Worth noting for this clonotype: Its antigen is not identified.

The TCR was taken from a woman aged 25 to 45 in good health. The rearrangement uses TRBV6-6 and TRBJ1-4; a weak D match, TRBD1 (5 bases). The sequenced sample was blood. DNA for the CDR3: TGTGCCAGCAGCCCTGAAGGAGGCAGGGCTGGAAAACTGTTTTTT. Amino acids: CASSPEGGRAGKLFF.